A selection of T cell receptor beta chains follows, all from one sample in a study of OX40 agonist ivuxolimab in advanced cancers. Repertoires were generated with immunoSEQ multiplex PCR, while TCRdb's copy carries only in-frame clones and drops some. Seen here are 75,000 to 100,000 clones, about 91% observed once, and the top ten hold around 0.32%. The sample consisted of CD4+ or CD8+ T cells sorted from blood, taken in a trial of the OX40 agonist ivuxolimab. These receptors all stem from an adult with an advanced solid tumor such as melanoma, head and neck, liver or kidney cancer. Each CDR3 is given with its conserved first and last residue. The D gene is left open where the match is weak. Rows give clone size only sometimes, using once, few, many, or a class for an expanded clone.

J: TRBJ1-5; size: NA; V: TRBV4-1; D: NA; CDR3: CASSQRGGDQPQHF; DNA: TGCGCCAGCAGCCAGAGGGGGGGGGATCAGCCCCAGCATTTT
J: TRBJ2-3; size: NA; V: TRBV2; D: NA; CDR3: CASSDGVVSDTQYF; DNA: TGTGCCAGCAGTGACGGGGTGGTCTCAGATACGCAGTATTTT
J: TRBJ1-1; size: NA; V: TRBV19; D: NA; CDR3: CASSYSRPNTEAFF; DNA: TGTGCCAGTAGTTACAGCAGGCCGAACACTGAAGCTTTCTTT
J: TRBJ2-2; size: NA; V: TRBV28; D: NA; CDR3: CATEGTGELFF; DNA: TGTGCCACCGAGGGCACCGGGGAGCTGTTTTTT
J: TRBJ2-7; size: NA; V: TRBV18; D: NA; CDR3: CASSPGRQYYEQYF; DNA: TGTGCCAGCTCCCCGGGTCGTCAGTACTACGAGCAGTACTTC
J: TRBJ1-1; size: NA; V: TRBV10-3; D: TRBD1; CDR3: CAISDRTGGSTEAFF; DNA: TGTGCCATCAGTGACAGGACAGGGGGTAGCACTGAAGCTTTCTTT
J: TRBJ2-5; size: NA; V: TRBV28; D: TRBD1; CDR3: CASSKTGGLGDGTQYF; DNA: TGTGCCAGCAGCAAAACAGGGGGCCTAGGTGACGGGACCCAGTACTTC
J: TRBJ2-7; size: NA; V: TRBV10-3; D: NA; CDR3: CAISDDSYEQYF; DNA: TGTGCCATCAGTGATGACTCCTACGAGCAGTACTTC
J: TRBJ2-7; size: NA; V: TRBV30; D: TRBD2; CDR3: CAWSYHPRTSGNYEQYF; DNA: TGTGCCTGGAGTTATCACCCCCGGACTAGCGGGAACTACGAGCAGTACTTC
J: TRBJ1-1; size: NA; V: TRBV5-1; D: TRBD1; CDR3: CASSFQGVTEAFF; DNA: TGCGCCAGCAGCTTCCAGGGGGTCACTGAAGCTTTCTTT
J: TRBJ2-7; size: NA; V: TRBV5-4; D: NA; CDR3: CASSLPGGGPYEQYF; DNA: TGTGCCAGCAGCTTGCCAGGGGGGGGCCCCTACGAGCAGTACTTC
J: TRBJ2-5; size: NA; V: TRBV7-2; D: NA; CDR3: CASSFRREETQYF; DNA: TGTGCCAGCAGCTTTCGGCGGGAAGAGACCCAGTACTTC
J: TRBJ2-2; size: once; V: TRBV6-6; D: NA; CDR3: CASSYSGADTGELFF; DNA: TGTGCCAGCAGTTACTCGGGAGCAGACACCGGGGAGCTGTTTTTT
J: TRBJ1-1; size: NA; V: TRBV9; D: TRBD1; CDR3: CASSARDRPGTEAFF; DNA: TGTGCCAGCAGCGCCCGGGACAGACCGGGAACTGAAGCTTTCTTT
J: TRBJ2-7; size: NA; V: TRBV18; D: TRBD1; CDR3: CASSPPGQGRDEQYF; DNA: TGTGCCAGCTCACCACCAGGACAGGGGCGGGACGAGCAGTACTTC
J: TRBJ2-7; size: NA; V: TRBV25-1; D: NA; CDR3: CASSDYRQYF; DNA: TGTGCCAGCAGTGACTACCGGCAGTACTTC
J: TRBJ2-3; size: NA; V: TRBV15; D: NA; CDR3: CATSKRAGSGGDTQYF; DNA: TGTGCCACATCCAAGAGGGCAGGGTCTGGTGGAGATACGCAGTATTTT
J: TRBJ2-1; size: NA; V: TRBV7-2; D: TRBD2; CDR3: CASSLAVAGGLNEQFF; DNA: TGTGCCAGCAGCTTAGCTGTAGCGGGAGGTCTCAATGAGCAGTTCTTC
J: TRBJ2-7; size: NA; V: TRBV11-3; D: TRBD1; CDR3: CASSLGTGGSYEQYF; DNA: TGTGCCAGCAGCCTGGGGACAGGGGGATCGTACGAGCAGTACTTC
J: TRBJ1-5; size: NA; V: TRBV4-3; D: NA; CDR3: CASSQVRGANQPQHF; DNA: TGCGCCAGCAGCCAAGTAAGGGGGGCAAATCAGCCCCAGCATTTT
J: TRBJ2-1; size: once; V: TRBV21-1; D: NA; CDR3: CASISGRITNEQFF; DNA: TGTGCCAGCATCAGCGGGAGAATTACCAATGAGCAGTTCTTC
J: TRBJ2-3; size: NA; V: TRBV7-3; D: NA; CDR3: CASSLIVRYVVWFPDTQYF; DNA: TGTGCCAGCAGCTTAATTGTACGGTATGTAGTATGGTTCCCAGATACGCAGTATTTT
J: TRBJ2-1; size: NA; V: TRBV1; D: NA; CDR3: CTSSPRTSGRYNEQFF; DNA: TGCACCAGCAGCCCCCGGACTAGCGGGAGGTACAATGAGCAGTTCTTC
J: TRBJ2-3; size: NA; V: TRBV6-5; D: NA; CDR3: CASRGQGDTQYF; DNA: TGTGCCAGCAGGGGGCAGGGGGATACGCAGTATTTT
J: TRBJ1-2; size: NA; V: TRBV28; D: NA; CDR3: CASRSTHRNYGYTF; DNA: TGTGCCAGCAGGTCTACTCACAGGAACTATGGCTACACCTTC
J: TRBJ1-4; size: NA; V: TRBV19; D: TRBD1; CDR3: CASRYGTVNEKLFF; DNA: TGTGCCAGTAGGTACGGGACAGTGAATGAAAAACTGTTTTTT
J: TRBJ2-5; size: NA; V: TRBV25-1; D: NA; CDR3: CASSGPAVGWTQYF; DNA: TGTGCCAGCAGTGGCCCCGCCGTAGGGTGGACCCAGTACTTC
J: TRBJ2-1; size: NA; V: TRBV28; D: NA; CDR3: CASSLYHEQFF; DNA: TGTGCCAGCAGTTTATACCATGAGCAGTTCTTC
J: TRBJ2-7; size: NA; V: TRBV7-2; D: NA; CDR3: CASSLDGTLSDEQYF; DNA: TGTGCCAGCAGCTTAGACGGGACACTTAGCGACGAGCAGTACTTC
J: TRBJ1-4; size: NA; V: TRBV7-2; D: NA; CDR3: CASSLGFGIATNEKLFF; DNA: TGTGCCAGCAGCTTAGGTTTCGGGATCGCAACTAATGAAAAACTGTTTTTT
J: TRBJ1-3; size: once; V: TRBV5-1; D: TRBD1; CDR3: CASSLEQGAGNTIYF; DNA: TGCGCCAGCAGCTTGGAGCAGGGGGCCGGAAACACCATATATTTT
J: TRBJ2-5; size: NA; V: TRBV4-2; D: TRBD2; CDR3: CASSPSSGSFMETQYF; DNA: TGTGCCAGCAGCCCCTCTAGCGGGAGCTTCATGGAGACCCAGTACTTC
J: TRBJ2-7; size: NA; V: TRBV9; D: NA; CDR3: CASSVALTDYEQYF; DNA: TGTGCCAGCAGCGTAGCCTTAACAGATTACGAGCAGTACTTC
J: TRBJ2-5; size: NA; V: TRBV29-1; D: TRBD1; CDR3: CSVEGTGFQETQYF; DNA: TGCAGCGTTGAAGGGACAGGGTTCCAGGAGACCCAGTACTTC
J: TRBJ2-4; size: NA; V: TRBV27; D: NA; CDR3: CASRGLGGLAKNIQYF; DNA: TGTGCCAGCAGGGGACTTGGAGGGCTAGCCAAAAACATTCAGTACTTC
J: TRBJ2-7; size: NA; V: TRBV7-9; D: NA; CDR3: CASSLGAFGASYEQYF; DNA: TGTGCCAGCAGCTTAGGTGCCTTCGGGGCCTCCTACGAGCAGTACTTC
J: TRBJ2-5; size: NA; V: TRBV6-6; D: NA; CDR3: CASSLPGVETQYF; DNA: TGTGCCAGCAGTTTACCGGGAGTGGAGACCCAGTACTTC
J: TRBJ2-5; size: NA; V: TRBV9; D: NA; CDR3: CASSVDGRGETQYF; DNA: TGTGCCAGCAGCGTAGACGGGAGAGGGGAGACCCAGTACTTC
J: TRBJ2-7; size: NA; V: TRBV6-1; D: NA; CDR3: CASSASPFYEQYF; DNA: TGTGCCAGCAGTGCCTCCCCCTTCTACGAGCAGTACTTC
J: TRBJ2-4; size: NA; V: TRBV7-2; D: TRBD2; CDR3: CASSLEPAGVAKNIQYF; DNA: TGTGCCAGCAGCTTAGAACCAGCGGGAGTAGCCAAAAACATTCAGTACTTC
J: TRBJ1-1; size: NA; V: TRBV5-4; D: TRBD1; CDR3: CASSLESTGSTEAFF; DNA: TGTGCCAGCAGCTTGGAATCGACAGGGAGCACTGAAGCTTTCTTT
J: TRBJ2-2; size: NA; V: TRBV29-1; D: TRBD2; CDR3: CSAGGGGELFF; DNA: TGCAGTGCTGGGGGGGGCGGGGAGCTGTTTTTT
J: TRBJ2-3; size: NA; V: TRBV9; D: NA; CDR3: CASGGGRNTDTQYF; DNA: TGTGCCAGCGGGGGTGGACGAAACACAGATACGCAGTATTTT
J: TRBJ2-3; size: NA; V: TRBV7-9; D: TRBD2; CDR3: CASSWGLAGGIDTQYF; DNA: TGTGCCAGCAGCTGGGGACTAGCGGGAGGGATAGATACGCAGTATTTT
J: TRBJ1-6; size: NA; V: TRBV7-3; D: TRBD1; CDR3: CASGQGANSPLHF; DNA: TGTGCCAGCGGACAGGGGGCGAATTCACCCCTCCACTTT
J: TRBJ2-7; size: NA; V: TRBV7-9; D: NA; CDR3: CASSAGDRGRWQYF; DNA: TGTGCCAGCAGCGCCGGGGACCGTGGGAGATGGCAGTACTTC
J: TRBJ1-2; size: NA; V: TRBV2; D: TRBD1; CDR3: CASSGTGVAGYTF; DNA: TGTGCCAGCAGTGGGACAGGGGTGGCTGGCTACACCTTC
J: TRBJ2-7; size: few; V: TRBV21-1; D: NA; CDR3: CASSKRCPGQGSYEQYF; DNA: TGTGCCAGCAGCAAACGCTGTCCGGGACAGGGATCCTACGAGCAGTACTTC